The present T cell receptor beta chain was sequenced within a study of blood T cells in healthy people across ages (dated by TCRdb to between 2014 and 2017). Broadly, across the study: In model experiments, template switching captured roughly one uniquely barcoded TCR beta cDNA molecule for every two T cells. To track age-related changes in TCR beta repertoire diversity, the study relied on deep sequencing normalized with unique cDNA molecular identifiers. The donors were split into four age groups: young (average around 15 years), middle-aged (roughly 40), aged (roughly 65) and long-lived (roughly 86). To avoid experimental bias, donors of different ages were distributed randomly across sequencing lanes. Using the same blood draw, the study looked at two additional independent replicas of 1 million unique cDNA reads for two donors, one aged 18 to 30 and the other aged 80 or older.

Donors were roughly 40 systemically healthy Caucasian individuals from Russia aged about 6 to 100 years. Ten milliliters of peripheral blood were drawn from each donor into EDTA-treated Vacutainer tubes. Ficoll-Paque density-gradient centrifugation was used to isolate PBMCs, with at least 7 million obtained per sample. Total RNA, at least 6 micrograms per sample, was extracted from PBMCs with Trizol reagent. For every donor, flow cytometry on a PBMC aliquot measured the percentage of naive CD45RAhigh/CD27high T cells. In the case of this clonotype: The antigen it recognizes is unknown. Per-base quality was not reported, and no clone a single base away is much larger than it.

Library generation was performed with 5' RACE. TCRdb names Illumina HiSeq 2500 as the instrument used. A second PCR of about 7 to 12 cycles was run with a J-beta primer mix and a sample-barcoded 5' primer. Each TCR beta cDNA molecule received a unique molecular identifier from a template-switch 5' adaptor carrying 12 random nucleotides. Each sample yielded at least 2.5 million CDR3-containing paired-end reads. All of the RNA was converted into first-strand cDNA using the Mint cDNA synthesis kit, with a TRBC-specific oligonucleotide serving as the primer. All cDNA was treated with uracil-DNA glycosylase and then went through a first 18-cycle PCR with the universal primers M1SS and BC2_uni_R. Concerning the study's data processing: Each sample was normalized by randomly selecting 1 million high-quality reads, each carrying a distinct molecular identifier. Reads sharing molecular identifiers were discarded rather than binned into consensus sequences. MiTCR, with a Q25 quality threshold and the strictest error-elimination algorithm, was used for CDR3 identification, clonotype clustering and error correction. A nonparametric unseen species model with Euler transformation was used to estimate lower-bound total TCR beta diversity. Starting from the raw public reads, TCRdb applied fastp trimming at Q25, assembled clones with MiXCR and retained in-frame beta chains. Rows merge per CDR3 protein into single entries with the most common DNA and genes. None of the V and J calls come from the authors' own analysis; TCRdb made them. Here the sample has fewer than 1,000,000 distinct CDR3 sequences; under 45% occur a single time. Of the sample, about 19% is held by the ten largest clones.

CDR1 and CDR2 are drawn from the germline V gene (reference sequence): MNHNY, SVGAGI. Taken from cysteine to phenylalanine, the CDR3 has 14 residues. Only the CDR3 portion is preserved as DNA: 42 bases, with reading frame beginning at the first base. Overall results and qualifications from the work: Observed TCR beta diversity correlated strongly with the percentage of naive T cells measured by flow cytometry. The CMV infection status of donors was not known, potentially confounding age-related changes in expanded clonotypes. Total diversity estimates from one million sequenced T cells were considered lower bounds and underestimates. Because profiling used bulk unsorted PBMCs, naive and antigen-experienced compartments could not be compared conclusively. Compared with the aged group, the long-lived group had more naive CD4+ T cells, fewer expanded clones and increased TCR diversity, a pattern suggesting age selection. Observed TCR beta diversity per million T cells fell roughly linearly with age, and a significant reduction was already apparent by age about 43.

This TCR was sampled from a man aged 55-75 years in good health. This chain is built from TRBV6-6 and TRBJ2-7, and possibly TRBD1, on 5 matching bases. The J call may be incorrect, as the DNA end agrees better with TRBJ2-5. Input material: blood. The CDR3 region reads CASSYGHQTETQYF. The nucleotides are TGTGCCAGCAGTTACGGACACCAAACGGAGACCCAGTACTTC.